Listed here are 28 T cell receptor beta chains from one sample, sequenced in a study of cytomegalovirus exposure and HLA in healthy donors. TCRdb's table, derived via immunoSEQ multiplex PCR, lists solely in-frame clones and lacks some. The table lists 200,000 or so clones, more than 80% of them singletons. Sequenced input: PBMCs. The receptors stem from a man aged 18 to 30 in good health and CMV-seropositive.

This clone appeared a single time. V and J are TRBV2 and TRBJ2-7; TRBD1 matches at 9 bases. In germline, CDR1 is SNHLY, CDR2 FYNNEI. The J segment lost 4 bases and the V segment lost 6 bases, leaving 10 bases of the junction unmatched. This CDR3 region has 15 residues. The CDR3 nucleotides read TGTGCCAGCAGCGCAAGGACAGGGGAGGAGTACGAGCAGTACTTC. Its translation is CASSARTGEEYEQYF. Together with reference TRBV2 and TRBJ2-7, the CDR3 gives the full variable domain: EPEVTQTPSHQVTQMGQEVILRCVPISNHLYFYWYRQILGQKVEFLVSFYNNEISEKSEIFDDQFSVERPDGSNFTLKIRSTKLEDSAMYFCASSARTGEEYEQYFGPGTRLTVT.

The chain links TRBV27 to TRBJ2-1, with D perhaps matching TRBD2 (5 bases). Germline CDR1 is MNHEY and CDR2 is SMNVEV (reference sequence). The CDR3 is made up of 14 amino acids. V was pared by 2 bases and J by 9 bases, with 14 bases between. DNA of the CDR3: TGTGCCAGCAGTTTAGCTGTCTGGGGAGCTGAGCAGTTCTTC. This encodes CASSLAVWGAEQFF.

The chain links TRBV9 to TRBJ2-7; D unclear. The germline V and J ends were trimmed by 3 bases and 6 bases, with 16 bases remaining between them. The CDR3 has 14 residues. Per the germline V gene, CDR1 is SGDLS and CDR2 is YYNGEE. The CDR3 DNA sequence: TGTGCCAGCAGCGCCCCAACAAAAGAGGCCGAGCAGTACTTC. It specifies CASSAPTKEAEQYF.

CDR3 region: CASGNTGAAEAFF. The DNA of the CDR3 is TGTGCCAGCGGAAATACAGGGGCGGCTGAAGCTTTCTTT. The chain uses TRBV2 and TRBJ1-1; TRBD1 matches at 7 bases. CDR1 and CDR2 from the germline V gene are SNHLY and FYNNEI. V gave up 8 bases and J gave up 6 bases; unmatched junction bases: 9. The CDR3 loop spans 13 amino acids.

The chain combines TRBV7-2 with TRBJ1-5, with 8 nucleotides matching TRBD1. CDR1 is SGHTA and CDR2 is FQGNSA in the germline V gene. This CDR3 region has 16 residues. The ends lost 1 base at V and 5 bases at J; junction bases unmatched: 7. In nucleotides, the CDR3 is TGTGCCAGCAGCTTAGGGACAGGGTTGGGGGATCAGCCCCAGCATTTT. Amino acids: CASSLGTGLGDQPQHF.

The chain combines TRBV29-1 with TRBJ1-2; 12 positions match TRBD1. Unmatched junction bases numbered 4, after V lost 0 bases and J lost 8 bases. CDR1 SQVTM and CDR2 ANQGSEA come from the germline V gene. CDR3 length: 14 amino acids. CDR3 protein: CSVEDGDRGHGYTF. The DNA of the CDR3 is TGCAGCGTTGAAGATGGGGACAGGGGGCACGGCTACACCTTC.

The rearrangement uses TRBV28 and TRBJ1-2; D gene ambiguous. CDR3 length: 12 amino acids. In germline, CDR1 is MDHEN, CDR2 SYDVKM. With 6 bases removed from V and 4 bases from J, the gap between germline ends came to 9 bases. DNA for the CDR3: TGTGCCAGCAGAGAGTCTGGCTATGGCTACACCTTC. This sequence encodes CASRESGYGYTF.

The gene calls are TRBV11-3 and TRBJ2-2; D may be TRBD1 (5 bases). Trimming stripped 1 base from V and 7 bases from J, with 10 bases between. In germline, CDR1 is SGHNT, CDR2 YENEEA. The length of the CDR3 is 14 residues. CDR3 nucleotide sequence: TGTGCCAGCAGCTTAGGGGGCTTACTCGGGGAGCTGTTTTTT. Encoded protein: CASSLGGLLGELFF.

The V and J genes are TRBV28 and TRBJ1-2, with 7 bases fitting TRBD1. Germline V lookup: CDR1 MDHEN, CDR2 SYDVKM. Germline trimming cut 5 bases from V and 8 bases from J; bases unmatched to any gene: 11. The CDR3 is made up of 14 amino acids. The CDR3 loop is CASSPDREGWGYTF. The CDR3 bases are TGTGCCAGCAGTCCTGACAGGGAAGGTTGGGGCTACACCTTC.

The V gene is TRBV10-3, the J gene TRBJ1-2; D remains unclear. With 3 bases removed from V and 7 bases from J, the gap between germline ends came to 12 bases. The germline V gene encodes CDR1 ENHRY and CDR2 SYGVKD. This CDR3 region has 13 residues. CDR3 in amino acids: CAISDTGEGGYTF. DNA for the CDR3: TGTGCCATCAGTGATACCGGTGAGGGTGGCTACACCTTC.

This chain joins TRBV30 and TRBJ2-1, with no clear D. This CDR3 region has 14 residues. The V and J ends lost 1 base and 6 bases respectively, with 13 bases between them. In germline, CDR1 is GTSNPN, CDR2 SVGIG (reference sequence). CDR3 coding DNA: TGTGCCTGGAGTGGCTGGCTTTCCCCCAATGAGCAGTTCTTC. Translating it yields CAWSGWLSPNEQFF.

The chain carries TRBV6-6 and TRBJ2-3; the D is unclear. The V end was cut by 6 bases, the J end by 0 bases, with 7 bases between. The CDR3 loop spans 13 amino acids. The germline CDR1 and CDR2 sequences are MNHNY and SVGAGI (reference sequence). CDR3 sequence reads: CASRSRSTDTQYF. Here the CDR3 DNA reads TGTGCCAGCAGAAGCCGGAGCACAGATACGCAGTATTTT.

The rearrangement uses TRBV20-1 and TRBJ2-7; D gene ambiguous. V lost 0 bases, J lost 3 bases, and 3 bases lay in between. The length of the CDR3 is 11 residues. The V gene's germline CDR1 is DFQATT and CDR2 SNEGSKA (reference sequence). This chain's CDR3 is CSARDSYEQYF. The CDR3 nucleotides are TGCAGTGCTAGAGATAGCTACGAGCAGTACTTC.

CDR3 in DNA: TGCGCCAGCAGCTTGGGTAGCGCCAGCTCCTACGAGCAGTACTTC. Translating gives CASSLGSASSYEQYF. The chain joins TRBV5-1 to TRBJ2-7, with D maybe TRBD2 (5 bases). The CDR3 spans 15 residues. CDR1 and CDR2 from the germline V gene are SGHRS and YFSETQ. The V end was cut by 0 bases, the J end by 0 bases, with 10 bases between. Supplemented by reference TRBV5-1 and TRBJ2-7, the full variable domain reads KAGVTQTPRYLIKTRGQQVTLSCSPISGHRSVSWYQQTPGQGLQFLFEYFSETQRNKGNFPGRFSGRQFSNSRSEMNVSTLELGDSALYLCASSLGSASSYEQYFGPGTRLTVT.

This clone showed up just a few times. The V call is TRBV5-6, the J call TRBJ2-2; D gene uncertain. Germline-derived CDR1 and CDR2 are SGHDT and YYEEEE. CDR3 length: 13 amino acids. Trimming shortened V by 4 bases and J by 5 bases, and 9 bases separated the two germline ends. In nucleotides, the CDR3 is TGTGCCAGCAGCCGAGGTAGGACCGGGGAGCTGTTTTTT. Its translation: CASSRGRTGELFF.

V gene TRBV30 combines with J gene TRBJ2-7; D is possibly TRBD2 (6 bases). Germline CDR1 GTSNPN, CDR2 SVGIG (reference sequence). The length of the CDR3 is 11 residues. The ends were cut back, 4 bases at V and 12 bases at J, with 16 bases in the middle. CDR3 sequence: CAWTSGRRGYF. The CDR3 DNA follows: TGTGCCTGGACCAGTGGCCGGAGGGGGTACTTC.

The chain couples TRBV7-2 to TRBJ1-2; 8 bases are shared with TRBD1. V shed 5 bases, J shed 7 bases, and the junction held 9 bases outside the gene matches. The CDR3 spans 14 residues. Germline assignment: CDR1 SGHTA and CDR2 FQGNSA. CDR3 nucleotides: TGTGCCAGCAGCCCGACAGGGGTACGGGGTGGCTACACCTTC. Residues: CASSPTGVRGGYTF.

CDR3 nucleotides: TGTGCCAGCAGCTTATCAAAAGGGACAGGGGGCGGACAAGAGACCCAGTACTTC. Translation: CASSLSKGTGGGQETQYF. This chain joins TRBV7-9 and TRBJ2-5, with TRBD1 matching 12 bases. Germline V CDR1 and CDR2: SEHNR, FQNEAQ (reference sequence). The CDR3 covers 18 residues. V lost 2 bases to trimming and J lost 2 bases; unmatched junction nucleotides: 9.

The chain carries TRBV27 and TRBJ1-5; maybe TRBD1 (6 bases). The CDR3 is made up of 16 amino acids. V lost 6 bases, J lost 2 bases, and 17 bases lay in between. Germline V CDR1 and CDR2: MNHEY, SMNVEV (reference sequence). The CDR3 DNA follows: TGTGCCAGCAGGCAACAGGGACCTAGGGGCAATCAGCCCCAGCATTTT. This translates into CASRQQGPRGNQPQHF.

CDR3 DNA sequence: TGTGCCAGCAGCCCCGGGACTGGCTACGAGCAGTACTTC. This gives the protein CASSPGTGYEQYF. The rearrangement links TRBV7-9 to TRBJ2-7; tentatively, D is TRBD2 (6 bases). Germline V CDR1 and CDR2: SEHNR, FQNEAQ (reference sequence). The CDR3 has 13 amino acids. V was pared by 5 bases and J by 3 bases, with 11 bases between.

In its sample, this clone was seen a few times. The chain uses TRBV5-4 and TRBJ2-7, with D possibly being TRBD2 (5 bases). V was pared by 3 bases and J by 7 bases, with 17 bases between. This CDR3 region has 14 residues. Germline CDR1 SGHNT, CDR2 YYREEE (reference sequence). CDR3 amino acids: CASSSIAQPGEQYF. The CDR3 nucleotides are TGTGCCAGCAGCTCTATTGCCCAACCGGGGGAGCAGTACTTC.

This rearrangement joins TRBV29-1 to TRBJ2-3; TRBD2 is a possible D gene (6 bases). Trimming took 0 bases from V and 6 from J, leaving 10 bases between them. The CDR3 totals 13 residues. CDR1 SQVTM and CDR2 ANQGSEA come from the germline V gene. The CDR3 DNA is TGCAGCGTTGAAGAGGATGCGGGGGATACGCAGTATTTT. It yields the protein CSVEEDAGDTQYF.

The chain is built from TRBV2 and TRBJ2-5; 7 bases match TRBD1. Trimming at V came to 2 bases and at J to 0 bases, leaving 3 bases not matched to a gene. CDR1 is SNHLY, CDR2 FYNNEI, per germline. CDR3 length: 15 residues. The CDR3 here is CASSEQTGHQETQYF. In nucleotides, the CDR3 is TGTGCCAGCAGTGAACAGACAGGGCACCAAGAGACCCAGTACTTC.

The chain joins TRBV9 to TRBJ2-7; possible D gene TRBD2, 6 bases. Germline-derived CDR1 and CDR2 are SGDLS and YYNGEE. The length of the CDR3 is 14 residues. V lost 4 bases, J lost 4 bases, and 15 bases lay in between. CDR3: CASSPGGSWYEQYF. The CDR3, as DNA: TGTGCCAGCAGCCCAGGAGGGAGTTGGTACGAGCAGTACTTC.

The chain recombines TRBV5-8 with TRBJ2-7, with D hard to call. Germline-derived CDR1 and CDR2 are SGHTS and YDEGEE. The V and J ends lost 1 base and 6 bases respectively, with 17 bases between them. CDR3 length: 15 residues. CDR3 sequence reads: CASSLRVRMNGEQYF. Written as DNA, the CDR3 is TGTGCCAGCAGCTTGCGGGTGCGGATGAACGGCGAGCAGTACTTC.

The chain recombines TRBV21-1 with TRBJ2-7; TRBD1, the table's D call, lacks a check against the DNA. TRBV21-1 represents a pseudogene. The CDR3 is 12 amino acids. The CDR3, as DNA: TGTGCCCACTCACAGGAGACCTACGAGCAGTACTTC. Its translation is CAHSQETYEQYF.

The gene calls are TRBV20-1 and TRBJ2-7; D remains unclear. V was trimmed by 5 bases and J by 6 bases, leaving 8 bases between them. Germline V gene sequence: CDR1 DFQATT, CDR2 SNEGSKA (reference sequence). The CDR3 sequence is 10 residues long. The CDR3 loop is CSAGPGEQYF. CDR3 in DNA: TGCAGTGCTGGCCCGGGCGAGCAGTACTTC.

This clone was seen just once. The chain uses TRBV19 and TRBJ2-1, with TRBD2 identical over 11 bases. This CDR3 has 15 residues. V dropped 6 bases and J dropped 5; count of bases not matched to a gene: 6. CDR1 and CDR2 from the germline V gene are LNHDA and SQIVND (reference sequence). The CDR3 nucleotides read TGTGCCAGTAGCTTCGGACTAGCGGGTAACAATGAGCAGTTCTTC. It yields the protein CASSFGLAGNNEQFF.